A single sample gave rise to the 6 T cell receptor beta chains below, sequenced in a study of blood T cell repertoires in COVID-19. TCRdb's table, derived via immunoSEQ multiplex PCR, lists solely in-frame clones and lacks some. The sample lists around 330,000 clones; approximately 88% were seen once. Sequences were obtained from PBMCs or T cells enriched from blood (not recorded which). These receptors were collected from a woman between 18 and 29 years old who had recovered from COVID-19.

This chain links TRBV7-3 with TRBJ1-2, with a possible D match to TRBD1 (5 bases). Trimming stripped 4 bases from V and 4 bases from J, with 10 bases between. The CDR3 length is 13 residues. The V gene's germline CDR1 is SGHTA and CDR2 FQGTGA. The CDR3 reads CASSSTGTYGYTF. Here the CDR3 DNA reads TGTGCCAGCAGCTCTACAGGCACCTATGGCTACACCTTC.

The chain recombines TRBV7-3 with TRBJ2-1, with 8 bases aligning to TRBD2. The V and J ends lost 3 bases and 5 bases, in that order; junction bases with no gene match: 3. Germline assignment: CDR1 SGHTA and CDR2 FQGTGA. The CDR3 is 14 amino acids. Here the CDR3 DNA reads TGTGCCAGCAGCTTGAGTAGCGGGAACAATGAGCAGTTCTTC. Protein: CASSLSSGNNEQFF.

This chain connects TRBV27 to TRBJ2-1; TRBD2 might be the D (5 bases). The CDR3 extends over 14 amino acids. CDR1 and CDR2 (germline): MNHEY, SMNVEV (reference sequence). Trimming cost V 2 bases and J 4 bases, with 9 bases left between them. CDR3 sequence (DNA): TGTGCCAGCAGTTTACGAGGGAGATACAATGAGCAGTTCTTC. Residues: CASSLRGRYNEQFF.

The chain couples TRBV4-3 to TRBJ1-3, with a possible D match to TRBD1 (5 bases). Trimming left V 0 bases short and J 2 bases short, with 14 bases between. The CDR3 runs 17 residues. Germline-derived CDR1 and CDR2 are LGHNA and YSLEER. The CDR3 is CASSQDMGGYTGNTIYF. DNA for the CDR3: TGCGCCAGCAGCCAAGACATGGGGGGGTACACTGGAAACACCATATATTTT.

The chain is built from TRBV19 and TRBJ2-2, with unresolved D. The ends were cut back, 1 base at V and 7 bases at J, with 4 bases in the middle. The CDR3 has 12 residues. Germline CDR1 is LNHDA and CDR2 is SQIVND (reference sequence). Here the CDR3 DNA reads TGTGCCAGTAGTATAGGAGGCGGGGAGCTGTTTTTT. This gives the protein CASSIGGGELFF.

This clone was detected only once. The chain is built from TRBV27 and TRBJ2-7; 9 positions agree with TRBD1. J lost 5 bases, V lost 7 bases, and 3 bases had no gene match. CDR1 is MNHEY, CDR2 SMNVEV, per germline (reference sequence). The CDR3 has 12 residues. Written as DNA, the CDR3 is TGTGCCAGCACTACAGGGGGCCACGAGCAGTACTTC. It codes for CASTTGGHEQYF.